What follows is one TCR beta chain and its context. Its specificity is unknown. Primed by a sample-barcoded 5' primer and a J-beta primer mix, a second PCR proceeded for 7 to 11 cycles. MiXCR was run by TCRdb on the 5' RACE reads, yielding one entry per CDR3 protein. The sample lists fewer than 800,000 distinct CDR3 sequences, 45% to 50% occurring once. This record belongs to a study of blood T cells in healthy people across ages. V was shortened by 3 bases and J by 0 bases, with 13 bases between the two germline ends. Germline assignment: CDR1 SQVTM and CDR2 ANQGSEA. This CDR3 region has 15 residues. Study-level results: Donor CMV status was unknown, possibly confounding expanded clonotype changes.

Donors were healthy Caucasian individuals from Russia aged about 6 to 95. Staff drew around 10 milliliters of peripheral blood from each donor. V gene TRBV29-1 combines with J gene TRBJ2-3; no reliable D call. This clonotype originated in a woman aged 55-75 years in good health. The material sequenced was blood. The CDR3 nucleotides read TGCAGCGTTGATGAGCAGCGCTTTAGCACAGATACGCAGTATTTT. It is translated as CSVDEQRFSTDTQYF.